This T cell receptor (beta chain) was obtained from a study of OX40 agonist ivuxolimab in advanced cancers. Trimming pared 3 bases from V and 6 bases from J, leaving 12 bases between. Germline V CDR1 and CDR2: SGHDT, YYEEEE. The CDR3 consists of 14 residues. Sequenced by immunoSEQ multiplex PCR; TCRdb stores in-frame clones only, minus some. The sample contains around 76,000 clones, 94% of which appear only once. Sequenced material: CD4+ or CD8+ T cells sorted from blood, taken in a trial of the OX40 agonist ivuxolimab. The chain uses TRBV5-6 and TRBJ2-2; tentatively, D is TRBD2 (6 bases). The receptor's source is an adult with an advanced solid tumor such as melanoma, head and neck, liver or kidney cancer. The CDR3 is CASSWDSPPGELFF. In DNA form, the CDR3 reads TGTGCCAGCAGCTGGGACTCCCCCCCCGGGGAGCTGTTTTTT.